A selection of T cell receptor beta chains follows, all from one sample in a study of Graves' ophthalmopathy and Graves' hyperthyroidism. Via MiXCR, TCRdb re-called the multiplex PCR reads, giving one row per CDR3 protein. Altogether around 1,000,000 distinct CDR3 sequences are present, around a third being singletons, with the ten largest covering over 8.5%. Sequenced material: peripheral blood or thyroid tissue (not recorded which). The receptor source for this set is an adult man with Graves' hyperthyroidism. The conserved cysteine and the conserved F or W are not part of the CDR3 here. The order of the fields is J gene, V gene, CDR3 protein.

j_gene: TRBJ1-2; v_gene: TRBV29-1; CDR3aa: SVGRTYT
j_gene: TRBJ2-1; v_gene: TRBV29-1; CDR3aa: SAGDREQF
j_gene: TRBJ1-1; v_gene: TRBV9; CDR3aa: ASTNGWGNTEAF
j_gene: TRBJ1-3; v_gene: TRBV6-5; CDR3aa: ASSYSRGSSGNTIY
j_gene: TRBJ1-5; v_gene: TRBV12-3/TRBV12-4; CDR3aa: ASSKRREVQVNQPQH
j_gene: TRBJ1-5; v_gene: TRBV7-2; CDR3aa: ASSQVEGSGQPQH
j_gene: TRBJ1-3; v_gene: TRBV7-2; CDR3aa: ASSRTTHPGQGAGNTIY
j_gene: TRBJ2-5; v_gene: TRBV7-9; CDR3aa: ASRRTGPLARLDGVRETQY
j_gene: TRBJ2-2; v_gene: TRBV7-8; CDR3aa: ASSTGQGVITGELF
j_gene: TRBJ2-5; v_gene: TRBV7-2; CDR3aa: ASSGYRAGTDTQY
j_gene: TRBJ2-7; v_gene: TRBV2; CDR3aa: ASSLYRGRFAGEQY
j_gene: TRBJ2-5; v_gene: TRBV2; CDR3aa: ASNFLGGETQY
j_gene: TRBJ1-1; v_gene: TRBV9; CDR3aa: ASSQAPEAF
j_gene: TRBJ2-7; v_gene: TRBV7-6; CDR3aa: ASSSQGIYEQY
j_gene: TRBJ2-7; v_gene: TRBV20-1; CDR3aa: SARSSGSNYEQY
j_gene: TRBJ2-7; v_gene: TRBV12-3/TRBV12-4; CDR3aa: ASSLDSGTSTIYEQY
j_gene: TRBJ2-5; v_gene: TRBV7-2; CDR3aa: ASSTYQRPGGETQY
j_gene: TRBJ2-2; v_gene: TRBV20-1; CDR3aa: SARGPNRRTTGELF
j_gene: TRBJ1-1; v_gene: TRBV5-1; CDR3aa: ASSIGTPHTEAF
j_gene: TRBJ2-5; v_gene: TRBV3-1; CDR3aa: ASSQETSHETQY
j_gene: TRBJ1-5; v_gene: TRBV2; CDR3aa: ASSVLGSQPQH
j_gene: TRBJ2-5; v_gene: TRBV2; CDR3aa: ASSDSRETQY
j_gene: TRBJ2-5; v_gene: TRBV2; CDR3aa: ASRSGKNQETQY
j_gene: TRBJ1-3; v_gene: TRBV9; CDR3aa: ASSATDSGNTIY